This T cell receptor (beta chain) was found in a study of blood T cell repertoires in COVID-19. Turning to the study itself: Material from acute and convalescent COVID-19 was sourced from the United States, Italy and Spain. PBMCs, B-cell-depleted T cells, or T cells were the source of the cDNA or gDNA that made up the material.

Original analysis: Nucleated cell number was recorded as an estimate derived from reference gene primer amplification. The data were produced by immunoSEQ multiplex PCR, yet TCRdb's version contains in-frame clones alone and is incomplete. That table supplies the V and J calls and clone size; D and trimming were determined from the DNA. The sample shows roughly 38,000 clones, 60% to 85% of them seen only once. The germline V gene encodes CDR1 ENHRY and CDR2 SYGVKD. The V and J ends lost 6 bases and 5 bases, in that order; junction bases with no gene match: 13. The CDR3 runs to 16 residues. The sequence derives from a man aged 55 to 70 with active COVID-19. The genes are TRBV10-3 and TRBJ2-5; 9 bases are a match to TRBD2. Sequencing input: peripheral blood. The CDR3 DNA follows: TGTGCCATCAGCCCCGCGAGCGGGGGGCCCGGGGAGACCCAGTACTTC. It encodes CAISPASGGPGETQYF.